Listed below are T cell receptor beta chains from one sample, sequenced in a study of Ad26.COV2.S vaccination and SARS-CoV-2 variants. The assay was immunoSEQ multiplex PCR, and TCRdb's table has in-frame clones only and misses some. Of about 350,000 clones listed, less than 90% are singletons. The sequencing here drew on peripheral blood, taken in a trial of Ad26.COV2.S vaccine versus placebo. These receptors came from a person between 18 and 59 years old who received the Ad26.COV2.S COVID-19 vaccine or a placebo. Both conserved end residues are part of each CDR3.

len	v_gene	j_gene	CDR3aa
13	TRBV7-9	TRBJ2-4	CASSLSGTNIQYF
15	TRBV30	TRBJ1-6	CAWSVTGGANSPLHF
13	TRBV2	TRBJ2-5	CASSSEVQETQYF
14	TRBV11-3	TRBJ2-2	CASSSTRGTGELFF
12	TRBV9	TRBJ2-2	CASSPLTGELFF
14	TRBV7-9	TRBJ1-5	CASSPGGRNQPQHF
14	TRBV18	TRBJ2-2	CASSPQTYTGELFF
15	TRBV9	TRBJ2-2	CASSVGGQVGLELFF
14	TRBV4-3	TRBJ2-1	CASSQSGRTYEQFF
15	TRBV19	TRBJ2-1	CASSLAYSSYNEQFF
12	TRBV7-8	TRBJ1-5	CASSLGNQPQHF
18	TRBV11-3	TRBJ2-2	CASSGDPAGGRGSGELFF